The T cell receptor beta chain under discussion was sequenced for a study of CD8+ T cells in alopecia areata. In the study overall: The drug, tofacitinib, lasted 6 to 18 months, followed by 6 months off drug.

This CDR3 comprises 11 residues. Per the germline V gene, CDR1 is DFQATT and CDR2 is SNEGSKA (reference sequence). The ends were cut back, 8 bases at V and 4 bases at J, with 11 bases in the middle. TCR sequencing used cDNA made by reverse transcription of extracted RNA. Some clones are missing from TCRdb's copy, which holds only in-frame ones; the method was immunoSEQ multiplex PCR. The sample records some 110,000 clones, 35% to 40% being singletons. V and J are TRBV20-1 and TRBJ2-5; D uncertain. This TCR derives from a human donor with alopecia areata. The sample comprised CD4+ T cells sorted from blood. The CDR3 here is CSPTPPETQYF. CDR3 in DNA: TGCAGTCCCACTCCCCCAGAGACCCAGTACTTC.